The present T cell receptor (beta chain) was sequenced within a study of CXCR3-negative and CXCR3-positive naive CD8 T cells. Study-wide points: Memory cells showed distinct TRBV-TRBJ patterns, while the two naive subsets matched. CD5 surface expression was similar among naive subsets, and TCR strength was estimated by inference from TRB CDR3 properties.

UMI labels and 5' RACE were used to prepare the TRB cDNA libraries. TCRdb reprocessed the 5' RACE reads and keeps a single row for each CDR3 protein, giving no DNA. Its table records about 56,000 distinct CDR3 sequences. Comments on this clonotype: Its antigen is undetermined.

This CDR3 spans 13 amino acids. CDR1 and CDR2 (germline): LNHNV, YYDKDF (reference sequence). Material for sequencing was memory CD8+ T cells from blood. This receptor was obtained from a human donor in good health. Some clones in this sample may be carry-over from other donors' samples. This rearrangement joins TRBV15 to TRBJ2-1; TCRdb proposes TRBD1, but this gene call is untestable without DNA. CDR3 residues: CATSRRDHNEQFF. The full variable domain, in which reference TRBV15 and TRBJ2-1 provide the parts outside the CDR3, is DAMVIQNPRYQVTQFGKPVTLSCSQTLNHNVMYWYQQKSSQAPKLLFHYYDKDFNNEADTPDNFQSRRPNTSFCFLDIRSPGLGDTAMYLCATSRRDHNEQFFGPGTRLTVL.